These T cell receptor beta chains were read from a single sample in a study of naive CD8 T cells in extremely preterm neonates. TCRdb's copy holds only in-frame clones and misses some; the assay was immunoSEQ multiplex PCR. The sample holds several thousand clones; under 98% are singletons and the top ten take roughly 0.35%. The sequenced material came from naive CD8+ T cells from blood. These TCRs come from a human donor in good health. CDR3s include the opening cysteine and the closing phenylalanine or tryptophan. The D gene is left open where the match is weak. Clone size is stated in some rows and not others, as once, few, many or a class when expanded.

CDR3 DNA: TGTGCCTGGAGTGTACATGGGACTAGTGGTCCGTTCTTC
CDR3 protein: CAWSVHGTSGPFF
clone size: -
V gene: TRBV30
D gene: TRBD2
CDR3 length: 13
J gene: TRBJ2-1

CDR3 DNA: TGTGCCAGCTCTTGGGGCGGCAGCTCTGGAAACACCATATATTTT
CDR3 protein: CASSWGGSSGNTIYF
clone size: -
V gene: TRBV19
D gene: -
CDR3 length: 15
J gene: TRBJ1-3

CDR3 DNA: TGTGCCAGCAGCTTAGACAGGGTACGGGTTCAGCCCCAGCATTTT
CDR3 protein: CASSLDRVRVQPQHF
clone size: -
V gene: TRBV7-3
D gene: TRBD1
CDR3 length: 15
J gene: TRBJ1-5

CDR3 DNA: TGTGCCAGCACTTCGGGAGGGGGGATAGGGAACTATGGCTACACCTTC
CDR3 protein: CASTSGGGIGNYGYTF
clone size: once
V gene: TRBV2
D gene: -
CDR3 length: 16
J gene: TRBJ1-2

CDR3 DNA: TGTGCCAGCTGTAGACAGGGCAACACTGAAGCTTTCTTT
CDR3 protein: CASCRQGNTEAFF
clone size: -
V gene: TRBV6-5
D gene: TRBD1
CDR3 length: 13
J gene: TRBJ1-1

CDR3 DNA: TGCGCCAGCAGCCACCGAGAGGCGCGTGGCTACACCTTC
CDR3 protein: CASSHREARGYTF
clone size: -
V gene: TRBV4-3
D gene: -
CDR3 length: 13
J gene: TRBJ1-2

CDR3 DNA: TGTGCCAGCAGCCTCGTCTCCCCGGGTGAGCAGTACTTC
CDR3 protein: CASSLVSPGEQYF
clone size: -
V gene: TRBV9
D gene: -
CDR3 length: 13
J gene: TRBJ2-5

CDR3 DNA: TGTGCCAGCAGCTTAGCGCCGGGGACTGAAGCTTTCTTT
CDR3 protein: CASSLAPGTEAFF
clone size: -
V gene: TRBV7-2
D gene: -
CDR3 length: 13
J gene: TRBJ1-1

CDR3 DNA: TGTGCCAGCAGTGAGCGCTTCTTTAGCGGGGGGTCTGGGGCCAACGTCCTGACTTTC
CDR3 protein: CASSERFFSGGSGANVLTF
clone size: -
V gene: TRBV6-1
D gene: TRBD2
CDR3 length: 19
J gene: TRBJ2-6

CDR3 DNA: TGTGCCAGTAGAAGGACAGCCTATAATTCCCCCCTCCACTTT
CDR3 protein: CASRRTAYNSPLHF
clone size: -
V gene: TRBV19
D gene: -
CDR3 length: 14
J gene: TRBJ1-6

CDR3 DNA: TGCGCCAGCAGCTTGGTAAGCCTTAGTACGCAGTATTTT
CDR3 protein: CASSLVSLSTQYF
clone size: -
V gene: TRBV5-1
D gene: -
CDR3 length: 13
J gene: TRBJ2-3

CDR3 DNA: TGTGCCAGCAGCGTCAACAGGGGAGAGACCCAGTACTTC
CDR3 protein: CASSVNRGETQYF
clone size: once
V gene: TRBV9
D gene: TRBD1
CDR3 length: 13
J gene: TRBJ2-5

CDR3 DNA: TGTGCCAGCAGCGGACAGATCCAAGAGACCCAGTACTTC
CDR3 protein: CASSGQIQETQYF
clone size: -
V gene: TRBV7-7
D gene: -
CDR3 length: 13
J gene: TRBJ2-5

CDR3 DNA: TGTGCCAGCCGAACCTTCGGGGACACTGAAGCTTTCTTT
CDR3 protein: CASRTFGDTEAFF
clone size: -
V gene: TRBV7-9
D gene: -
CDR3 length: 13
J gene: TRBJ1-1

CDR3 DNA: TGTGCCTGGAGTCCCGGGACAGAGCGAAACTTC
CDR3 protein: CAWSPGTERNF
clone size: -
V gene: TRBV30
D gene: TRBD1
CDR3 length: 11
J gene: TRBJ1-2

CDR3 DNA: TGCGCCAGCAGCCCGGGGACAGGATCCTACAATGAGCAGTTCTTC
CDR3 protein: CASSPGTGSYNEQFF
clone size: -
V gene: TRBV5-1
D gene: TRBD1
CDR3 length: 15
J gene: TRBJ2-1

CDR3 DNA: TGTGCCAGCAGCGAAAACTTAGGAGCTAACTATGGCTACACCTTC
CDR3 protein: CASSENLGANYGYTF
clone size: -
V gene: TRBV27
D gene: -
CDR3 length: 15
J gene: TRBJ1-2

CDR3 DNA: TGTGCCAGCAGCGTTTATAGGACAGGGAAGGATGGCTACACCTTC
CDR3 protein: CASSVYRTGKDGYTF
clone size: -
V gene: TRBV9
D gene: TRBD1
CDR3 length: 15
J gene: TRBJ1-2

CDR3 DNA: TGTGCCAGCAGCCTCCGAGGAGCGGGGGCGGGAGATACGCAGTATTTT
CDR3 protein: CASSLRGAGAGDTQYF
clone size: -
V gene: TRBV7-6
D gene: TRBD2
CDR3 length: 16
J gene: TRBJ2-3

CDR3 DNA: TGTGCCAGCAAAGGGAGTAGTGGGGAGCTGTTTTTT
CDR3 protein: CASKGSSGELFF
clone size: -
V gene: TRBV7-6
D gene: -
CDR3 length: 12
J gene: TRBJ2-2

CDR3 DNA: TGTGCCATCAGTGAGTCCCCAGAGAGGGAGGACGAGCAGTACTTC
CDR3 protein: CAISESPEREDEQYF
clone size: -
V gene: TRBV10-3
D gene: -
CDR3 length: 15
J gene: TRBJ2-7

CDR3 DNA: TGCGCCAGCAGCCATAAGGGGAATAGCAATCAGCCCCAGCATTTT
CDR3 protein: CASSHKGNSNQPQHF
clone size: -
V gene: TRBV4-1
D gene: -
CDR3 length: 15
J gene: TRBJ1-5

CDR3 DNA: TGTGCCAGCAGTCCCATCCCACCAGACAGGGAAAAAAACATTCAGTACTTC
CDR3 protein: CASSPIPPDREKNIQYF
clone size: -
V gene: TRBV28
D gene: TRBD1
CDR3 length: 17
J gene: TRBJ2-4

CDR3 DNA: TGTGCCAGCACGGGACAGGAGGACTACGAGCAGTACTTC
CDR3 protein: CASTGQEDYEQYF
clone size: -
V gene: TRBV19
D gene: TRBD1
CDR3 length: 13
J gene: TRBJ2-7

CDR3 DNA: TGCAGCGTTGAAGGAGGAAGTAACTACGAGCAGTACTTC
CDR3 protein: CSVEGGSNYEQYF
clone size: once
V gene: TRBV29-1
D gene: -
CDR3 length: 13
J gene: TRBJ2-7

CDR3 DNA: TGTGCCACCAGCAAGGACAGGGGGCCACAGACTGAAGCTTTCTTT
CDR3 protein: CATSKDRGPQTEAFF
clone size: -
V gene: TRBV15
D gene: TRBD1
CDR3 length: 15
J gene: TRBJ1-1

CDR3 DNA: TGCGCCAGCAGCTTGCAGGGGACCTCCTACGAGCAGTACTTC
CDR3 protein: CASSLQGTSYEQYF
clone size: -
V gene: TRBV4-1
D gene: -
CDR3 length: 14
J gene: TRBJ2-7

CDR3 DNA: TGTGCCAGCACCCCTGGCGGGGGGGCCATCACAGATACGCAGTATTTT
CDR3 protein: CASTPGGGAITDTQYF
clone size: -
V gene: TRBV9
D gene: TRBD2
CDR3 length: 16
J gene: TRBJ2-3

CDR3 DNA: TGTGCCAGCAGTCGCCGGGACAGAAAAGCTTTCTTT
CDR3 protein: CASSRRDRKAFF
clone size: -
V gene: TRBV7-9
D gene: TRBD1
CDR3 length: 12
J gene: TRBJ1-1

CDR3 DNA: TGTGCCAGCAGCGTACAGGTTAAAGGTAACAATGAGCAGTTCTTC
CDR3 protein: CASSVQVKGNNEQFF
clone size: -
V gene: TRBV9
D gene: -
CDR3 length: 15
J gene: TRBJ2-1

CDR3 DNA: TGTGCCACCAGTACAGGGAATAACTATGGCTACACCTTC
CDR3 protein: CATSTGNNYGYTF
clone size: -
V gene: TRBV15
D gene: -
CDR3 length: 13
J gene: TRBJ1-2

CDR3 DNA: TGTGCCTGGAGTAACTCTGGACAGGGTAATCAGCCCCAGCATTTT
CDR3 protein: CAWSNSGQGNQPQHF
clone size: -
V gene: TRBV30
D gene: TRBD1
CDR3 length: 15
J gene: TRBJ1-5

CDR3 DNA: TGTGCCAGCAGTGAGGGGGGGGCAAGCACTGAAGCTTTCTTT
CDR3 protein: CASSEGGASTEAFF
clone size: -
V gene: TRBV5-4
D gene: -
CDR3 length: 14
J gene: TRBJ1-1

CDR3 DNA: TGCGCCAGCAGCCAAACTAGCGCGCAAACCTACGAGCAGTACTTC
CDR3 protein: CASSQTSAQTYEQYF
clone size: -
V gene: TRBV4-1
D gene: TRBD2
CDR3 length: 15
J gene: TRBJ2-7

CDR3 DNA: TGTGCCAGCAGTGCATACAGGGGCGTCGGGGAGACCCAGTACTTC
CDR3 protein: CASSAYRGVGETQYF
clone size: -
V gene: TRBV27
D gene: TRBD1
CDR3 length: 15
J gene: TRBJ2-5

CDR3 DNA: TGTGCCAGCAGCGTAGCTGGGGGGGGCAGCTATGGCTACACCTTC
CDR3 protein: CASSVAGGGSYGYTF
clone size: -
V gene: TRBV9
D gene: -
CDR3 length: 15
J gene: TRBJ1-2

CDR3 DNA: TGTGCCAGTAGTACCTACAGGGGGCCGGACACTGAAGCTTTCTTT
CDR3 protein: CASSTYRGPDTEAFF
clone size: -
V gene: TRBV19
D gene: TRBD1
CDR3 length: 15
J gene: TRBJ1-1

CDR3 DNA: TGTGCCAGTAGTATAAGTCTAGCGGGGGACCCGAGGGTCTTC
CDR3 protein: CASSISLAGDPRVF
clone size: -
V gene: TRBV19
D gene: TRBD2
CDR3 length: 14
J gene: TRBJ2-1

CDR3 DNA: TGCAGCGTTGAAGATCATCGGGTCGGAGACTATGGCTACACCTTC
CDR3 protein: CSVEDHRVGDYGYTF
clone size: -
V gene: TRBV29-1
D gene: -
CDR3 length: 15
J gene: TRBJ1-2

CDR3 DNA: TGTGCCTGGAGTGACGACTTAAGCTCCTACAATGAGCAGTTCTTC
CDR3 protein: CAWSDDLSSYNEQFF
clone size: -
V gene: TRBV30
D gene: -
CDR3 length: 15
J gene: TRBJ2-1

CDR3 DNA: TGTGCCAGTAGGATCGCGGGGTACACCGGGGAGCTGTTTTTT
CDR3 protein: CASRIAGYTGELFF
clone size: -
V gene: TRBV19
D gene: -
CDR3 length: 14
J gene: TRBJ2-2

CDR3 DNA: TGTGCCAGCAGCTTTATTGATCAGCCCCAGCATTTT
CDR3 protein: CASSFIDQPQHF
clone size: -
V gene: TRBV7-9
D gene: -
CDR3 length: 12
J gene: TRBJ1-5

CDR3 DNA: TGTGCCAGCAGAGGACTAGCCGGACGCGAGCAGTACTTC
CDR3 protein: CASRGLAGREQYF
clone size: -
V gene: TRBV28
D gene: TRBD2
CDR3 length: 13
J gene: TRBJ2-7

CDR3 DNA: TGTGCCAGCAGCTTGATAGCGGGGGTCACTATCCCAGATACGCAGTATTTT
CDR3 protein: CASSLIAGVTIPDTQYF
clone size: -
V gene: TRBV7-9
D gene: TRBD2
CDR3 length: 17
J gene: TRBJ2-3

CDR3 DNA: TGTGCCAGCACCCGACTAGCGGGGGCCAATGAGCAGTTCTTC
CDR3 protein: CASTRLAGANEQFF
clone size: -
V gene: TRBV2
D gene: TRBD2
CDR3 length: 14
J gene: TRBJ2-1

CDR3 DNA: TGTGCCAGCAGCTCCTCCGGGTGGCCCCGGGGAGGGGGCTACACCTTC
CDR3 protein: CASSSSGWPRGGGYTF
clone size: -
V gene: TRBV7-9
D gene: -
CDR3 length: 16
J gene: TRBJ1-2

CDR3 DNA: TGCGCCAGCAGCCAAGATCTAAGACAGGGTGACTTTTACGAGCAGTACTTC
CDR3 protein: CASSQDLRQGDFYEQYF
clone size: -
V gene: TRBV4-3
D gene: TRBD1
CDR3 length: 17
J gene: TRBJ2-7

CDR3 DNA: TGTGCCAGCAGCCAAGATAAAGTGGAGGGGGCGCGCACCTTC
CDR3 protein: CASSQDKVEGARTF
clone size: -
V gene: TRBV4-2
D gene: TRBD1
CDR3 length: 14
J gene: TRBJ1-2

CDR3 DNA: TGTGCCAGCAGCGTTCCGGGACTAGCGGGGGGCACAGATACGCAGTATTTT
CDR3 protein: CASSVPGLAGGTDTQYF
clone size: -
V gene: TRBV9
D gene: TRBD2
CDR3 length: 17
J gene: TRBJ2-3

CDR3 DNA: TGTGCCAGCAGTCCCTGGGGAGGGAACACTGAAGCTTTCTTT
CDR3 protein: CASSPWGGNTEAFF
clone size: few
V gene: TRBV28
D gene: -
CDR3 length: 14
J gene: TRBJ1-1

CDR3 DNA: TGTGCCAGCAGCTTAGACCGGGGGAGGGCGCAGTATTTT
CDR3 protein: CASSLDRGRAQYF
clone size: -
V gene: TRBV13
D gene: TRBD2
CDR3 length: 13
J gene: TRBJ2-3

CDR3 DNA: TGTGCCAGTAGCCCGACAGGGGGTCGGACTGAAGCTTTCTTT
CDR3 protein: CASSPTGGRTEAFF
clone size: -
V gene: TRBV19
D gene: TRBD1
CDR3 length: 14
J gene: TRBJ1-1